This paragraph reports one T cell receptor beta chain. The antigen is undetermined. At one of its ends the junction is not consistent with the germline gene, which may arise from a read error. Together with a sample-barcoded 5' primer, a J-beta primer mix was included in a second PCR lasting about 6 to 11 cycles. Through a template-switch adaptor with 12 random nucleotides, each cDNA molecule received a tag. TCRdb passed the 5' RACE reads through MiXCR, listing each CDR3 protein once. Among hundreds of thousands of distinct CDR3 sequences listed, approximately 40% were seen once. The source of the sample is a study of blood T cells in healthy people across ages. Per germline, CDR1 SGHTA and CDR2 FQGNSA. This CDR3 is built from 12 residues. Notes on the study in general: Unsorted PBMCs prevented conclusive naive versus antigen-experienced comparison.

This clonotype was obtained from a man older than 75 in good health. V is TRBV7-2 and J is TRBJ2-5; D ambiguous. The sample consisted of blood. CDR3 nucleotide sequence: TGTGCCAGCAACTTAGGTCTCGAGACCCAGTACTTC. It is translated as CASNLGLETQYF.